One T cell receptor (beta chain) is described in this entry. What it binds is unknown. This specimen comes from a study of cytomegalovirus exposure and HLA in healthy donors. Broader study findings: One variant, a missense change in DCLRE1C, was linked in a later analysis to TCR beta V- and J-gene trimming.

Looked up from germline, CDR1 is SGHTA and CDR2 is FQGTGA. The CDR3 sequence is 18 residues long. V gave up 2 bases and J gave up 4 bases; unmatched junction bases: 13. The PCR had 60 Vbeta and 13 Jbeta primers. The authors' processing: In a later analysis, of around 83 million unique beta chains, roughly 9.9 million appeared in at least two donors. Data came from immunoSEQ multiplex PCR; TCRdb stores just in-frame clones and leaves some out. That table is the source of V, J and clone size, and D and trimming were worked out from the DNA. Counted here are about 110,000 clones, 65% to 80% occurring once; the ten biggest clones make up 5% to 7%.

Sequencing used PBMCs. The chain uses TRBV7-3 and TRBJ2-1; 8 bases fit TRBD2. This clonotype was sampled from a woman aged 50 to 65 in good health and CMV-seropositive. The CDR3 nucleotides are TGTGCCAGCAGCTTACTGGCAGCGGGGGCCGCGGCTTACAATGAGCAGTTCTTC. It specifies CASSLLAAGAAAYNEQFF.